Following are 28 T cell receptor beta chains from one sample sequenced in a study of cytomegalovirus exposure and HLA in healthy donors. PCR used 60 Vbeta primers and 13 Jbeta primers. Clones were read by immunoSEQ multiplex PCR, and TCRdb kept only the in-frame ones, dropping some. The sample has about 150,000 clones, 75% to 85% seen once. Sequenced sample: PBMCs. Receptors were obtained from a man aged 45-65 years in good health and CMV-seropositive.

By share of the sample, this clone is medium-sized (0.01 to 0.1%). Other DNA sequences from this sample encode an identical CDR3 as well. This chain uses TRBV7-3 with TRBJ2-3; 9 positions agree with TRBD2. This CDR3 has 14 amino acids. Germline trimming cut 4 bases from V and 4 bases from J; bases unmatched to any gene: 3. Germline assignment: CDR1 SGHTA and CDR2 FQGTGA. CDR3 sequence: CASSSGTSSDTQYF. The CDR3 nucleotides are TGTGCCAGCAGCTCCGGGACTAGCTCAGATACGCAGTATTTT.

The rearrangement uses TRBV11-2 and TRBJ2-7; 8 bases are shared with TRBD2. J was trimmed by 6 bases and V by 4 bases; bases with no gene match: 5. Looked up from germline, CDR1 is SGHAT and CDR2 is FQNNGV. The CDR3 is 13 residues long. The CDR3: CASSWTRGGEQYF. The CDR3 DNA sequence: TGTGCCAGCAGCTGGACCCGGGGGGGCGAGCAGTACTTC.

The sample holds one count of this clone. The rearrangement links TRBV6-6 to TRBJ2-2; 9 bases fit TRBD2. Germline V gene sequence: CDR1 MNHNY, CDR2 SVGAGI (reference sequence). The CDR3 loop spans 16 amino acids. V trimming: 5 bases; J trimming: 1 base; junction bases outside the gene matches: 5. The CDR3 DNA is TGTGCCAGCAGTCTACGACTAGCGGAGAACACCGGGGAGCTGTTTTTT. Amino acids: CASSLRLAENTGELFF.

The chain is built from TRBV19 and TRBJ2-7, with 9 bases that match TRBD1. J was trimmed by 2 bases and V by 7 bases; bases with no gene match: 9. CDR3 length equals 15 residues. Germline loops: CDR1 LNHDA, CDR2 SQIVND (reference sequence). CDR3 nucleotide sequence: TGTGCCAGTACCCCCGGGACAGGGCCAGCCTACGAGCAGTACTTC. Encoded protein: CASTPGTGPAYEQYF.

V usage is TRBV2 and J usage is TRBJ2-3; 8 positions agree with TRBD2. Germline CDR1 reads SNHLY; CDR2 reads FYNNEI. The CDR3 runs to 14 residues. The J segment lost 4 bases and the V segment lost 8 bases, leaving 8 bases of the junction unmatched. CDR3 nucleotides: TGTGCCAGCGGGGCGGGGGGCAGAGCAGATACGCAGTATTTT. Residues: CASGAGGRADTQYF. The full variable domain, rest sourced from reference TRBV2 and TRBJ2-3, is EPEVTQTPSHQVTQMGQEVILRCVPISNHLYFYWYRQILGQKVEFLVSFYNNEISEKSEIFDDQFSVERPDGSNFTLKIRSTKLEDSAMYFCASGAGGRADTQYFGPGTRLTVL.

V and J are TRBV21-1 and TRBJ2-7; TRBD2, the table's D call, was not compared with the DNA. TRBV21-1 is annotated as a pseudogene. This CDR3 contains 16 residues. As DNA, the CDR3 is TGTGCCAGCAGCAAAGTACGGGGTCGGTCCTCCTACGAGCAGTACTTC. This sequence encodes CASSKVRGRSSYEQYF.

CDR3 in amino acids: CASSFGQGSYEQYF. The CDR3 DNA follows: TGTGCCAGCAGTTTCGGACAGGGTTCCTACGAGCAGTACTTC. The chain combines TRBV28 with TRBJ2-5; 8 nucleotides match TRBD1. The last part of the DNA fits TRBJ2-7 better; the J call may be wrong. This CDR3 spans 14 amino acids. Per germline, CDR1 MDHEN and CDR2 SYDVKM.

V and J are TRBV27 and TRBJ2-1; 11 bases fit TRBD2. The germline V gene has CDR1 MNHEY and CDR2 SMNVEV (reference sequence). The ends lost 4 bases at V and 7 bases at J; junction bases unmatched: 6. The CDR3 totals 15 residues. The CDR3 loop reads CASSYSGRAGNEQFF. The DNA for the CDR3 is TGTGCCAGCAGTTATAGCGGGAGGGCGGGAAATGAGCAGTTCTTC.

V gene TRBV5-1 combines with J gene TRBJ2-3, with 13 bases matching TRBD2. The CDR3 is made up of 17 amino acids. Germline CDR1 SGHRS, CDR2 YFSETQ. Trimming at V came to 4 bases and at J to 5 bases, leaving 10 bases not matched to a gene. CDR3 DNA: TGCGCCAGCAGCCCGGAAACTAGCGGGAGGGCCGGAGATACGCAGTATTTT. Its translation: CASSPETSGRAGDTQYF.

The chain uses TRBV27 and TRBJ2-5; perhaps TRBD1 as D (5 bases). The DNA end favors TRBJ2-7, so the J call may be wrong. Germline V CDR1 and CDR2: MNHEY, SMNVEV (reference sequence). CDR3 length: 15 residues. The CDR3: CASSEPAAGSYEQYF. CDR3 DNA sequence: TGTGCCAGCAGTGAGCCGGCAGCAGGGTCCTACGAGCAGTACTTC.

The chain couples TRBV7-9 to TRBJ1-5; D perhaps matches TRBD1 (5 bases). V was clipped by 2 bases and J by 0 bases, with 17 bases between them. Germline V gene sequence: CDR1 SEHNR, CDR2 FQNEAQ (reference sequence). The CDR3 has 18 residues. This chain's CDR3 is CASSLWGGTEDSNQPQHF. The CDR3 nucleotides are TGTGCCAGCAGCTTATGGGGGGGGACGGAGGATAGCAATCAGCCCCAGCATTTT.

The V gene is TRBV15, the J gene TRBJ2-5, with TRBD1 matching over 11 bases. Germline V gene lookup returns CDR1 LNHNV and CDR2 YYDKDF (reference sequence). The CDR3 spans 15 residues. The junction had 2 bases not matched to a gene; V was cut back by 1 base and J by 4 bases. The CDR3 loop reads CATSRAGTGGETQYF. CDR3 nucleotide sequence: TGTGCCACCAGCAGAGCCGGGACAGGGGGAGAGACCCAGTACTTC.

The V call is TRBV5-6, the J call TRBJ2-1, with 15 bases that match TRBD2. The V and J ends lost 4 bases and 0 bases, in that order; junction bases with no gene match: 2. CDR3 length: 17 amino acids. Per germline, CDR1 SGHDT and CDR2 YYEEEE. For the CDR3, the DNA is TGTGCCAGCAGCCGGGGACTAGCGGGGGGCTCCTACAATGAGCAGTTCTTC. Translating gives CASSRGLAGGSYNEQFF.

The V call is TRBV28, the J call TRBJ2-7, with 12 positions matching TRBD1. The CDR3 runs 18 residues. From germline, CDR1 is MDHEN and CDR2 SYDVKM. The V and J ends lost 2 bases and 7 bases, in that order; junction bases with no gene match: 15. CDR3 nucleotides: TGTGCCAGCAGTTTACCTAACCGCTGGGGGACAGGGGGCCGGGAGCAGTACTTC. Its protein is CASSLPNRWGTGGREQYF.

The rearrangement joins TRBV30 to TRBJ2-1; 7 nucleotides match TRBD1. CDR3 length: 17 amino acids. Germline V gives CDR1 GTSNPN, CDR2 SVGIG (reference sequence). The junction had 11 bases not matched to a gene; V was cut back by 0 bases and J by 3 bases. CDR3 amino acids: CAWSVRLRGSLYNEQFF. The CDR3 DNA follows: TGTGCCTGGAGTGTACGGCTCAGGGGGTCTCTCTACAATGAGCAGTTCTTC.

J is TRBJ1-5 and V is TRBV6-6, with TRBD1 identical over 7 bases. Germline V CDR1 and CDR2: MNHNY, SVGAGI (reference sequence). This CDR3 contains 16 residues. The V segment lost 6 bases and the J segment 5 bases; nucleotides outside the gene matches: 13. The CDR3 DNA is TGTGCCAGCAGCAGACGGACAGGAACCACTTATCAGCCCCAGCATTTT. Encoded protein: CASSRRTGTTYQPQHF.

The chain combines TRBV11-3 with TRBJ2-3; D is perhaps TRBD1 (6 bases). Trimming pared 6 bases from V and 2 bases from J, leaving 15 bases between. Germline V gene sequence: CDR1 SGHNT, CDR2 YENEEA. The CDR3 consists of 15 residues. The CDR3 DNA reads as TGTGCCAGCAGTCCCGGGACACACTTCACAGATACGCAGTATTTT. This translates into CASSPGTHFTDTQYF.

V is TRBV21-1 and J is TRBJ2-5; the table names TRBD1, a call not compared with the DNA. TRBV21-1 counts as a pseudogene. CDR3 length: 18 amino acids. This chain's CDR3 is CASSPRDSGFIRVETQYF. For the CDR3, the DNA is TGTGCCAGCAGCCCGCGGGACAGTGGGTTCATTAGGGTAGAGACCCAATACTTC.

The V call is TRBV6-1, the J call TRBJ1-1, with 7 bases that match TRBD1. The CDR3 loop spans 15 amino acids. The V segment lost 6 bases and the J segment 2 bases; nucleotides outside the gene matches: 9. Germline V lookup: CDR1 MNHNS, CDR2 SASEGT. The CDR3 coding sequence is TGTGCCAGCAGAGATATTAGACAGGGTAACACTGAAGCTTTCTTT. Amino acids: CASRDIRQGNTEAFF.

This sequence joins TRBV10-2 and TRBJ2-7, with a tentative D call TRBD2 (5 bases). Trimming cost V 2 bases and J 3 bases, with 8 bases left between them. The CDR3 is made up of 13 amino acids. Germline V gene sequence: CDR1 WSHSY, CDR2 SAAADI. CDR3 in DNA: TGCGCCAGCAGTGAGCAGACTAACTACGAGCAGTACTTC. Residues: CASSEQTNYEQYF.

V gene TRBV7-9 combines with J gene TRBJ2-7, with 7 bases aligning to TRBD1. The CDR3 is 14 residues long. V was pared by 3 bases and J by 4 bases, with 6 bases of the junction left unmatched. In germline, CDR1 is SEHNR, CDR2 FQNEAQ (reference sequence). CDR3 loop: CASSLLGQRYEQYF. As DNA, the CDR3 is TGTGCCAGCAGCTTGTTGGGACAGAGATACGAGCAGTACTTC.

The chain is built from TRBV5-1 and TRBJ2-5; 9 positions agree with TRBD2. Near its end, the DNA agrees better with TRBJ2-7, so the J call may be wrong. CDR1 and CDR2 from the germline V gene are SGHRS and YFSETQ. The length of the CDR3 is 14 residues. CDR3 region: CASSVGLATYEQYF. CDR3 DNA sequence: TGCGCCAGCAGCGTAGGACTAGCGACCTACGAGCAGTACTTC.

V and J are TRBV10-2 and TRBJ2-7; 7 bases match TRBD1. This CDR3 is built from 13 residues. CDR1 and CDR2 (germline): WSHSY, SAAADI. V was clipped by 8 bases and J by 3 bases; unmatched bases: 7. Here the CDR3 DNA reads TGCGCCAGCCAGGGGGAGTATATCTACGAGCAGTACTTC. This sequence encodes CASQGEYIYEQYF.

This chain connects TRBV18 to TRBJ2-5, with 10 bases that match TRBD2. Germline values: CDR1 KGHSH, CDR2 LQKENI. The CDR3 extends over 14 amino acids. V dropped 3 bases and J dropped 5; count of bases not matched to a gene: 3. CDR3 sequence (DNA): TGTGCCAGCTCACCTTCGACTAGCGGGGAGACCCAGTACTTC. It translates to CASSPSTSGETQYF.

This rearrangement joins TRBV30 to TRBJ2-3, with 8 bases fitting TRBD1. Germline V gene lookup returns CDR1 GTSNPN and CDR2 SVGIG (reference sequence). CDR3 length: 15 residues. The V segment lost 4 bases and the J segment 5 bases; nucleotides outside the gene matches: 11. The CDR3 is CAWTATGDPLDTQYF. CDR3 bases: TGTGCCTGGACCGCGACAGGGGATCCTCTAGATACGCAGTATTTT.

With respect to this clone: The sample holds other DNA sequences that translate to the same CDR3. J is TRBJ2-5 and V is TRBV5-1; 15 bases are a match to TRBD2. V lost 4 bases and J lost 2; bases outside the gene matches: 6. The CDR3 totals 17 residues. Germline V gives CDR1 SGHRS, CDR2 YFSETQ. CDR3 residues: CASSPGLAGGPQETQYF. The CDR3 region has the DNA TGCGCCAGCAGCCCTGGACTAGCGGGAGGGCCTCAAGAGACCCAGTACTTC.

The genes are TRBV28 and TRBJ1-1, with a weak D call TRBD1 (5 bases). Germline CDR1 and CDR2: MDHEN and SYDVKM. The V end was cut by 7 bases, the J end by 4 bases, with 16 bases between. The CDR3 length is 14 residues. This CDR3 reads CASTAPGEGTEAFF. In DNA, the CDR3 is TGTGCCAGCACCGCTCCGGGGGAGGGCACTGAAGCTTTCTTT.

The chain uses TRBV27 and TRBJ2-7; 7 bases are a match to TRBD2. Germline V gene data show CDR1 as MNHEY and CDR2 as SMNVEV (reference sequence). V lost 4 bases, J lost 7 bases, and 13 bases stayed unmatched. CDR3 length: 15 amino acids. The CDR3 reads CASSSPRSGMGEQYF. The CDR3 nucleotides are TGTGCCAGCAGTTCCCCCCGGAGCGGGATGGGGGAGCAGTACTTC.